A selection of T cell receptor beta chains follows, all from one sample in a study of blood T cells in healthy people across ages. TCRdb used MiXCR to reprocess the 5' RACE reads, holding one entry per CDR3 protein. The table shows roughly 700,000 distinct CDR3 sequences, with just under 25% occurring only once. This sample also belongs to another study, concerning T cells of mothers and their children.

Input material: blood. The origin of the receptors is a boy younger than 18 in good health. Both conserved end residues are trimmed from each CDR3. The order of the fields is V gene, clone size, CDR3 length, J gene, CDR3 protein. Clone size is not always given. Where it is, it says once, few, many or a class for expanded clones.

V: TRBV5-1
size: many
length: 10
J: TRBJ2-3
CDR3: ASSLSGDTQY

V: TRBV7-3
size: few
length: 12
J: TRBJ2-1
CDR3: ASSFSDGYNEQF

V: TRBV29-1
size: NA
length: 11
J: NA
CDR3: SVEGTSTYEQY

V: TRBV6-2/TRBV6-3
size: NA
length: 13
J: TRBJ2-7
CDR3: ASSYASRESYEQY

V: TRBV13
size: NA
length: 15
J: TRBJ2-3
CDR3: ASSSPTSGVSTDTQY

V: TRBV6-1
size: NA
length: 11
J: TRBJ2-7
CDR3: ASIKGSTYEQY

V: TRBV20-1
size: many
length: 11
J: TRBJ2-1
CDR3: SARSPGITEQF

V: TRBV11-2
size: few
length: 13
J: TRBJ2-7
CDR3: ASSLDRYSGFEQY

V: TRBV11-2
size: NA
length: 11
J: TRBJ2-2
CDR3: ASSSQTPGELF

V: TRBV10-3
size: NA
length: 11
J: TRBJ2-5
CDR3: AVSGVQGETQY

V: TRBV12-3/TRBV12-4
size: few
length: 12
J: TRBJ2-3
CDR3: ASRRTGGADTQY

V: TRBV10-3
size: NA
length: 14
J: TRBJ2-5
CDR3: AISDVSGADTGTQY

V: TRBV7-2
size: NA
length: 13
J: TRBJ2-2
CDR3: ASSSTRTNTGELF

V: TRBV4-1
size: few
length: 14
J: TRBJ2-5
CDR3: ASSQETGTFQETQY

V: TRBV18
size: once
length: 15
J: NA
CDR3: ASSPGLAGGPTYEQY

V: TRBV20-1
size: NA
length: 11
J: TRBJ2-1
CDR3: SGGGGAYNEQF

V: TRBV6-1
size: few
length: 14
J: TRBJ1-5
CDR3: ASSPTGGRRNQPQH

V: TRBV7-2
size: few
length: 10
J: TRBJ2-7
CDR3: ASSSQRGEQY

V: TRBV7-9
size: few
length: 14
J: TRBJ2-1
CDR3: ASSPRGGPNYNEQF

V: TRBV12-3/TRBV12-4
size: many
length: 11
J: TRBJ2-7
CDR3: ASSMGLGYEQY

V: TRBV5-6
size: many
length: 13
J: TRBJ2-2
CDR3: ASSVLDRNSGELF

V: TRBV28
size: NA
length: 13
J: NA
CDR3: ASSFSDGVGETQY

V: TRBV28
size: few
length: 12
J: TRBJ1-2
CDR3: ASSLPSRQAGYT

V: TRBV6-5
size: NA
length: 12
J: TRBJ2-3
CDR3: ASKEEGSTDTQY

V: TRBV4-1
size: NA
length: 15
J: TRBJ2-3
CDR3: ASSHETGTKNTDTQY

V: TRBV9
size: few
length: 12
J: TRBJ2-3
CDR3: ASSVAGSKDTQY

V: TRBV20-1
size: NA
length: 12
J: TRBJ2-4
CDR3: SGIRDTSQNIQY

V: TRBV29-1
size: NA
length: 11
J: NA
CDR3: SATGTVLGEQY

V: TRBV2
size: NA
length: 12
J: TRBJ2-1
CDR3: ASRGLAGRNEQF

V: TRBV7-9
size: few
length: 12
J: TRBJ2-5
CDR3: ASSSRDNQETQY

V: TRBV24-1
size: NA
length: 13
J: NA
CDR3: ATSDTTGVGNEQF

V: TRBV27
size: few
length: 12
J: NA
CDR3: ASRLAGGLKTQY

V: TRBV20-1
size: NA
length: 15
J: TRBJ2-6
CDR3: SANPTGASSGANVLT

V: TRBV4-2
size: NA
length: 14
J: TRBJ2-1
CDR3: ASSLYWTAAYNEQF

V: TRBV20-1
size: NA
length: 11
J: TRBJ2-3
CDR3: SANGQLTDTQY

V: TRBV2
size: NA
length: 13
J: TRBJ2-5
CDR3: ASSINRGREETQY

V: TRBV20-1
size: NA
length: 11
J: TRBJ1-2
CDR3: SASPGEDYGYT